This T cell receptor (beta chain) was sequenced for a study of technical replicates of blood from a few donors. V trimming: 0 bases; J trimming: 4 bases; junction bases outside the gene matches: 3. CDR3 length equals 16 residues. Germline V gene sequence: CDR1 SGHRS, CDR2 YFSETQ. The table came from immunoSEQ multiplex PCR; TCRdb's copy has only in-frame clones and leaves some out. The table includes over 85,000 clones, almost 97% detected once. V usage is TRBV5-1 and J usage is TRBJ2-7, with 14 bases that match TRBD2. This TCR was sampled from a human donor in good health. Sequencing input: T cells isolated from PBMCs. This CDR3 is CASSLEGLAGVYEQYF. As DNA, the CDR3 is TGCGCCAGCAGCTTGGAGGGACTAGCGGGAGTGTACGAGCAGTACTTC.